Each of the 17 T cell receptor beta chains below was sequenced from the same sample in a study of T-cell memory formation after mild COVID-19. MiXCR, applied by TCRdb to the 5' RACE reads, yields one record per CDR3 protein. Of hundreds of thousands of distinct CDR3 sequences in the sample, roughly 20% are singletons; the top ten hold around 9.2%. The sequenced sample was PBMCs or a T cell subset sorted from them (not recorded which). These receptor sequences come from an adult woman who had mild COVID-19 (a few samples of this study predate the infection). Cell type and time point are not known.

The chain recombines TRBV24-1 with TRBJ1-1; 7 bases match TRBD1. Unmatched junction bases numbered 5, after V lost 6 bases and J lost 8 bases. In germline, CDR1 is KGHDR, CDR2 SFDVKD. CDR3 size: 12 residues. The CDR3 region is CATSRSGGEAFF. As DNA, the CDR3 is TGTGCCACCAGTCGGTCAGGGGGGGAAGCTTTCTTT.

The J gene is TRBJ1-2, the V gene TRBV15, with TRBD1 matching over 8 bases. Germline CDR1 and CDR2: LNHNV and YYDKDF (reference sequence). This CDR3 is built from 14 residues. V lost 3 bases and J lost 8; bases outside the gene matches: 8. CDR3 nucleotides: TGTGCCACCAGCAGGGACCTCTCAGGGGGCGGCTACACCTTC. Its translation is CATSRDLSGGGYTF.

This clonotype was counted only a few times. The CDR3 DNA follows: TGTGCCAGCAGCTCACGGCAGGGGGCTGGTGAAGCTTTCTTT. Its protein product is CASSSRQGAGEAFF. The chain couples TRBV9 to TRBJ1-1, with 8 bases identical to TRBD1. V was pared by 4 bases and J by 7 bases, with 9 bases of the junction left unmatched. The CDR3 contains 14 residues. Germline V lookup: CDR1 SGDLS, CDR2 YYNGEE.

CDR3 nucleotides: TGTGCCAGCAGCGGCCGGGACAGGGTGGGAGATACGCAGTATTTT. Amino acids: CASSGRDRVGDTQYF. V is TRBV7-6 and J is TRBJ2-3; 9 bases line up with TRBD1. This CDR3 has 15 residues. The V gene's germline CDR1 is SGHVS and CDR2 FNYEAQ. The J segment lost 5 bases and the V segment lost 5 bases, leaving 8 bases of the junction unmatched.

The chain uses TRBV7-6 and TRBJ2-3, with D perhaps TRBD2 (7 bases). Germline-derived CDR1 and CDR2 are SGHVS and FNYEAQ. The CDR3 loop spans 16 amino acids. Trimming pared 1 base from V and 2 bases from J, leaving 13 bases between. The CDR3 coding sequence is TGTGCCAGCAGCTTAGACGGGGGGCGAACCACAGATACGCAGTATTTT. Translation gives CASSLDGGRTTDTQYF.

This clonotype showed up many times. This chain links TRBV11-2 with TRBJ2-3, with D hard to call. In germline, CDR1 is SGHAT, CDR2 FQNNGV. V lost 3 bases, J lost 5 bases, and 9 bases lay in between. The CDR3 spans 13 residues. The CDR3 region is CASSLTVGDTQYF. The CDR3 DNA reads TGTGCCAGCAGCTTGACGGTGGGAGATACGCAGTATTTT.

The rearrangement links TRBV13 to TRBJ1-6; D unclear. V shed 5 bases and J shed 11 bases, with 13 bases lying between them. Per germline, CDR1 PRHDT and CDR2 FYEKMQ (reference sequence). The CDR3 is 13 residues long. For the CDR3, the DNA is TGTGCCAGCAGCCCCCGCGAGGATCCACCCCTCCACTTT. Protein sequence: CASSPREDPPLHF.

The chain employs TRBV11-3 and TRBJ2-1; TRBD2 matches at 12 bases. V trimming: 5 bases; J trimming: 6 bases; junction bases outside the gene matches: 11. Per the germline V gene, CDR1 is SGHNT and CDR2 is YENEEA. This CDR3 region has 17 residues. The CDR3 here is CASSRHFASGRANEQFF. CDR3 DNA sequence: TGTGCCAGCAGCCGTCACTTCGCTAGCGGGAGGGCCAATGAGCAGTTCTTC.

There are a few counts of this clonotype. This chain uses TRBV4-2 with TRBJ2-1; 7 nucleotides match TRBD2. V was clipped by 4 bases and J by 2 bases; unmatched bases: 8. CDR1 LGHNA and CDR2 YNFKEQ come from the germline V gene. This CDR3 is 16 amino acids long. The DNA of the CDR3 is TGTGCCAGCAGCCCCGAGGTAGCGGGTACCTACAATGAGCAGTTCTTC. Translation: CASSPEVAGTYNEQFF.

The table lists this clonotype with a few counts. V is TRBV6-5 and J is TRBJ1-1; D gene unclear. CDR1 is MNHEY and CDR2 is SVGAGI in the germline V gene. The CDR3 has 15 amino acids. The ends were cut back, 0 bases at V and 11 bases at J, with 19 bases in the middle. The CDR3 region is CASSYSRGSGGRAFF. DNA for the CDR3: TGTGCCAGCAGTTACTCGAGAGGTTCGGGAGGGCGGGCTTTCTTT.

This clonotype appeared a few times. The rearrangement links TRBV12-3 or TRBV12-4 to TRBJ1-1; D is undetermined. Between the trimmed V and J ends, which lost 10 bases and 1 base, there was a span of 22 bases. This CDR3 has 16 amino acids. CDR3 in DNA: TGTGCCACCGATACTATTACGTCGCTGGCGAACACTGAAGCTTTCTTT. Its protein product is CATDTITSLANTEAFF.

The chain combines TRBV20-1 with TRBJ2-1; 12 nucleotides agree with TRBD2. This CDR3 region has 18 residues. Germline V lookup: CDR1 DFQATT, CDR2 SNEGSKA (reference sequence). The ends lost 3 bases at V and 4 bases at J; junction bases unmatched: 13. The CDR3 coding sequence is TGCAGTGCTAGGATGTACGGGGCTAGCGGGAGGGTTTACAATGAGCAGTTCTTC. The encoded protein is CSARMYGASGRVYNEQFF.

V gene TRBV7-2 combines with J gene TRBJ1-1; maybe TRBD1 (6 bases). Trimming took 5 bases from V and 4 from J, leaving 20 bases between them. The CDR3 is made up of 16 amino acids. Germline CDR1 reads SGHTA; CDR2 reads FQGNSA. The CDR3 DNA reads as TGTGCCAGCAGCCCTAGGCCGGGACACCGGGGCACTGAAGCTTTCTTT. This sequence encodes CASSPRPGHRGTEAFF.

The V and J genes are TRBV11-2 and TRBJ2-2; no definite D call. V lost 0 bases, J lost 3 bases, and 17 bases lay in between. Germline CDR1 is SGHAT and CDR2 is FQNNGV. CDR3 length equals 18 residues. In DNA form, the CDR3 reads TGTGCCAGCAGCTTAGAAGATTGGGTCGGGCCTGACACCGGGGAGCTGTTTTTT. It translates to CASSLEDWVGPDTGELFF.

J is TRBJ2-7 and V is TRBV7-2; 13 bases line up with TRBD2. The CDR3 has 15 residues. J was trimmed by 3 bases and V by 8 bases; bases with no gene match: 7. Germline V gives CDR1 SGHTA, CDR2 FQGNSA. The CDR3 loop reads CASQVGTSGIYEQYF. The DNA of the CDR3 is TGTGCCAGCCAGGTTGGGACTAGCGGGATCTACGAGCAGTACTTC.

This clonotype came up many times. The chain links TRBV29-1 to TRBJ2-5; 8 nucleotides match TRBD1. This CDR3 contains 12 residues. V lost 6 bases, J lost 5 bases, and 5 bases stayed unmatched. Germline V gene sequence: CDR1 SQVTM, CDR2 ANQGSEA. In nucleotides, the CDR3 is TGCAGCGTGGGGACAGGCTTGGAGACCCAGTACTTC. Amino acids: CSVGTGLETQYF.

The chain has TRBV12-3 or TRBV12-4 and TRBJ1-2; perhaps TRBD1 as D (6 bases). The V end was cut by 6 bases, the J end by 4 bases, with 15 bases between. The CDR3 spans 14 residues. The CDR3 sequence is CASRDSPEVYGYTF. The CDR3 DNA reads as TGTGCCAGCAGGGACAGTCCCGAGGTCTATGGCTACACCTTC.